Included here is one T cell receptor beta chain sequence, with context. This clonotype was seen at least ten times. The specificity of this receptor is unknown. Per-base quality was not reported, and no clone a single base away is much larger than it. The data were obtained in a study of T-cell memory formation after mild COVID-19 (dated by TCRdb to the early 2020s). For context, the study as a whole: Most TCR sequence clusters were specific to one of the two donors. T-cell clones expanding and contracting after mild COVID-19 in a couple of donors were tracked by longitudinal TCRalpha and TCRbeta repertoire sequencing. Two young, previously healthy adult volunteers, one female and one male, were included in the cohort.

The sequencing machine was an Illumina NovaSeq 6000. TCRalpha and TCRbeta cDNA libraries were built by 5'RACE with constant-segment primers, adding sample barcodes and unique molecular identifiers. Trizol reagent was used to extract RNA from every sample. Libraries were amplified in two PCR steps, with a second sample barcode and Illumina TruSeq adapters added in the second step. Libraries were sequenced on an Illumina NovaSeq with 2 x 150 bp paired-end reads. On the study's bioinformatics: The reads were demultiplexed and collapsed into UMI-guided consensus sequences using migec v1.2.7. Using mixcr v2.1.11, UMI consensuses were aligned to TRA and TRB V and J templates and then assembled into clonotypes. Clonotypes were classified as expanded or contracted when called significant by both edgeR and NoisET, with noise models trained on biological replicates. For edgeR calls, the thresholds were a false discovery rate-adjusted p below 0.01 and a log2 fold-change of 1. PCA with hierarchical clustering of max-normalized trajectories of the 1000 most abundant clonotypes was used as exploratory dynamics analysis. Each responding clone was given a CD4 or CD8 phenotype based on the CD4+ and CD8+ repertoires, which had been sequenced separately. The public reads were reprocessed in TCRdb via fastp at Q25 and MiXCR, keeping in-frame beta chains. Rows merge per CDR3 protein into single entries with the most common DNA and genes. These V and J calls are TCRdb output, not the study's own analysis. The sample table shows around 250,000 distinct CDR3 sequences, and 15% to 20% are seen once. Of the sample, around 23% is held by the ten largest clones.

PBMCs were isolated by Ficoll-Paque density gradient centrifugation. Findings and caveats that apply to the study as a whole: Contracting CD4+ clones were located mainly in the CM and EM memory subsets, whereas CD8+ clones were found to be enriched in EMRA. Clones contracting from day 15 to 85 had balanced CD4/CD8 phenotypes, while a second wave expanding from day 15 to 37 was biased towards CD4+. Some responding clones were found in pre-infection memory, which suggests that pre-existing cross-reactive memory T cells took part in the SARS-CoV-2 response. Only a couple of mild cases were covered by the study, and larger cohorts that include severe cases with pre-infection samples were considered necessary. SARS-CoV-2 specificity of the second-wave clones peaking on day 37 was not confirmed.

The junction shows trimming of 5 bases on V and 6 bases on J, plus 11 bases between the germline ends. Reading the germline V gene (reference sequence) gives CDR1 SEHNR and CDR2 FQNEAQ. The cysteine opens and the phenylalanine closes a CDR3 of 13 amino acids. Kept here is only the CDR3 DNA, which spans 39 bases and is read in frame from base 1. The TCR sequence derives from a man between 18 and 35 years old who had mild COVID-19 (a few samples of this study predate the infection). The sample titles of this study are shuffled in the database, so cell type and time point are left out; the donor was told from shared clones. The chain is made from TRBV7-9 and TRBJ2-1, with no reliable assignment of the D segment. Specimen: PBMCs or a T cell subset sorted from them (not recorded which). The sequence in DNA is TGTGCCAGCAGCCCACTCGGTGGCAATGAGCAGTTCTTC. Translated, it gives CASSPLGGNEQFF. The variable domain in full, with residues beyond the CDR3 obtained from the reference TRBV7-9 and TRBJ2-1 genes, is DTGVSQNPRHKITKRGQNVTFRCDPISEHNRLYWYRQTLGQGPEFLTYFQNEAQLEKSRLLSDRFSAERPKGSFSTLEIQRTEQGDSAMYLCASSPLGGNEQFFGPGTRLTVL.